This record covers a single T cell receptor beta chain. These data come from a study of blood T cell repertoires in COVID-19. About the research overall: Sample material is recorded as cDNA or gDNA derived from T cells, B-cell-depleted T cells, or PBMCs.

The CDR3 is made up of 16 amino acids. Trimming at V came to 4 bases and at J to 6 bases, leaving 10 bases not matched to a gene. The germline gives CDR1 MNHEY, CDR2 SMNVEV (reference sequence). Using immunoSEQ multiplex PCR, the repertoire was profiled, and TCRdb retains in-frame clones only, with some absent. This table holds roughly 51,000 clones, roughly 84% found once. V usage is TRBV27 and J usage is TRBJ2-7, with 12 bases identical to TRBD2. The source material was peripheral blood. The receptor was derived from a man aged 50-60 years with active COVID-19. The CDR3 DNA follows: TGTGCCAGCAGTTCCCGCCCTAGCGGGAGGGCGGGCGAGCAGTACTTC. Its translation: CASSSRPSGRAGEQYF.